These 21 T cell receptor beta chains originate from one sample sequenced in a study of identical twins. TCRdb ran MiXCR on the 5' RACE reads and lists one entry per CDR3 protein. This table has hundreds of thousands of distinct CDR3 sequences, about 20% appearing once. This sample also belongs to another study, concerning T cells expressing NK-cell markers.

Sequencing input: PBMCs. These receptors all come from a woman aged 18-29 years in good health.

The chain combines TRBV2 with TRBJ2-5, with 7 bases that match TRBD1. V was pared by 6 bases and J by 5 bases, with 6 bases of the junction left unmatched. Germline V CDR1 and CDR2: SNHLY, FYNNEI. This CDR3 is 13 amino acids long. The CDR3 region is CASRDRPGETQYF. In DNA form, the CDR3 reads TGTGCCAGCAGGGACAGGCCGGGGGAGACCCAGTACTTC.

This clonotype was counted a few times. The chain recombines TRBV11-3 with TRBJ2-5; TRBD2 is a possible D gene (7 bases). The V gene's germline CDR1 is SGHNT and CDR2 YENEEA. The CDR3 length is 15 residues. Trimming left V 6 bases short and J 1 base short, with 15 bases between. Here the CDR3 reads CASSSSGGPQETQYF. The DNA for the CDR3 is TGTGCCAGCAGTTCCTCGGGGGGCCCCCAAGAGACCCAGTACTTC.

This chain connects TRBV20-1 to TRBJ2-7; D perhaps matches TRBD1 (6 bases). The length of the CDR3 is 14 residues. CDR1 and CDR2 from the germline V gene are DFQATT and SNEGSKA (reference sequence). V was shortened by 3 bases and J by 5 bases, with 17 bases between the two germline ends. CDR3: CSARRGSLSDEQYF. In nucleotides, the CDR3 is TGCAGTGCTAGGAGGGGGAGTTTATCGGACGAGCAGTACTTC.

This clonotype was seen a handful of times. The gene calls are TRBV10-3 and TRBJ1-2; 7 bases map to TRBD1. The V segment lost 6 bases and the J segment 0 bases; nucleotides outside the gene matches: 13. The CDR3 extends over 17 amino acids. Germline loops: CDR1 ENHRY, CDR2 SYGVKD. The CDR3 reads CAISSPSPGTANYGYTF. The CDR3 DNA follows: TGTGCCATCAGCTCACCCTCACCCGGGACAGCTAACTATGGCTACACCTTC.

This clonotype was seen only a few times. The chain employs TRBV20-1 and TRBJ2-1; 7 bases map to TRBD2. V lost 6 bases, J lost 3 bases, and 8 bases stayed unmatched. Per germline, CDR1 DFQATT and CDR2 SNEGSKA (reference sequence). There are 14 residues in the CDR3. The CDR3 DNA sequence: TGCAGTGCCAAACGGACTAGAAGCTACAATGAGCAGTTCTTC. Its translation is CSAKRTRSYNEQFF.

V usage is TRBV12-3 or TRBV12-4 and J usage is TRBJ2-1, with unresolved D. V shed 5 bases and J shed 7 bases, with 12 bases lying between them. The CDR3 runs to 13 residues. Here the CDR3 DNA reads TGTGCCAGCAGTCCCCTTTCGGTTAATGAGCAGTTCTTC. This sequence encodes CASSPLSVNEQFF.

The chain uses TRBV21-1 and TRBJ2-2; no check of the table's D call, TRBD1, against the DNA was made. TRBV21-1 is described as a pseudogene. The CDR3 is 16 amino acids. The CDR3 nucleotides read TGTGCCAGCAGCAGGGGGAACAGGGCGGACACCGGGGAGCTGTTTTTT. The encoded protein is CASSRGNRADTGELFF.

This clonotype came up a few times. J is TRBJ2-1 and V is TRBV5-1, with 9 bases aligning to TRBD1. CDR1 SGHRS and CDR2 YFSETQ come from the germline V gene. The CDR3 runs 14 residues. V lost 0 bases to trimming and J lost 10 bases; unmatched junction nucleotides: 5. For the CDR3, the DNA is TGCGCCAGCAGCTTGGGGAGACAGGGGGAGGAGCAGTTCTTC. This sequence encodes CASSLGRQGEEQFF.

The rearrangement uses TRBV12-3 or TRBV12-4 and TRBJ2-1, with unresolved D. V was shortened by 10 bases and J by 3 bases, with 13 bases between the two germline ends. This CDR3 comprises 13 residues. DNA for the CDR3: TGTGCCACCGCCCTTATGCTCTACAATGAGCAGTTCTTC. It translates to CATALMLYNEQFF.

The chain combines TRBV24-1 with TRBJ1-4; D is undetermined. Germline CDR1 is KGHDR and CDR2 is SFDVKD. This CDR3 region has 13 residues. The germline V and J ends were trimmed by 10 bases and 7 bases, with 15 bases remaining between them. The chain's CDR3 is CATRRGEGEKLFF. The CDR3 region has the DNA TGTGCCACACGGAGAGGAGAGGGTGAAAAACTGTTTTTT.

This clonotype has only a few counts. The chain employs TRBV27 and TRBJ2-5, with a weak D call TRBD1 (6 bases). Germline V gene lookup returns CDR1 MNHEY and CDR2 SMNVEV (reference sequence). V was trimmed by 10 bases and J by 7 bases, leaving 16 bases between them. CDR3 size: 12 residues. CDR3 region: CATRERRGTQYF. As DNA, the CDR3 is TGTGCCACCAGGGAGCGCAGGGGGACCCAGTACTTC.

The chain employs TRBV12-3 or TRBV12-4 and TRBJ2-7; D may be TRBD2 (6 bases). The V gene lost 3 bases and the J gene lost 3 bases, with 12 bases spanning the gap. The CDR3 extends over 14 amino acids. This chain's CDR3 is CASSFSRGGYEQYF. CDR3 sequence (DNA): TGTGCCAGCAGTTTTTCGCGGGGCGGCTACGAGCAGTACTTC.

The V and J genes are TRBV20-1 and TRBJ2-7, with 8 bases lining up with TRBD1. The CDR3 totals 14 residues. The germline V gene has CDR1 DFQATT and CDR2 SNEGSKA (reference sequence). J gave up 7 bases and V 6 bases, and 14 bases lay outside the gene matches. The CDR3 here is CSASGRTGSGEQYF. In DNA form, the CDR3 reads TGCAGTGCCTCCGGGCGGACAGGGAGCGGGGAGCAGTACTTC.

The V call is TRBV9, the J call TRBJ2-2; no firm D call. Germline CDR1 reads SGDLS; CDR2 reads YYNGEE. V lost 3 bases, J lost 3 bases, and 12 bases lay in between. The CDR3 is made up of 15 amino acids. The CDR3 reads CASSATISDTGELFF. In nucleotides, the CDR3 is TGTGCCAGCAGCGCGACAATCTCGGACACCGGGGAGCTGTTTTTT.

The V and J genes are TRBV27 and TRBJ1-4, with 11 bases aligning to TRBD1. This CDR3 region has 15 residues. CDR1 is MNHEY and CDR2 is SMNVEV in the germline V gene (reference sequence). V lost 6 bases to trimming and J lost 7 bases; unmatched junction nucleotides: 7. The CDR3 bases are TGTGCCAGCAGCAAGGACAGGGGGCGCGTTGAAAAACTGTTTTTT. Translation gives CASSKDRGRVEKLFF.

Only a few counts were recorded for this clonotype. The chain employs TRBV20-1 and TRBJ1-5; D is uncertain. Germline CDR1 reads DFQATT; CDR2 reads SNEGSKA (reference sequence). The CDR3 length is 15 residues. With 1 base removed from V and 0 bases from J, the gap between germline ends came to 10 bases. The CDR3 spells CSARVGSGSNQPQHF. In DNA form, the CDR3 reads TGCAGTGCTAGAGTGGGGTCAGGTAGCAATCAGCCCCAGCATTTT.

Ten or more counts support this clonotype. V and J are TRBV7-9 and TRBJ2-1; 9 bases match TRBD2. The germline V gene encodes CDR1 SEHNR and CDR2 FQNEAQ (reference sequence). Trimming at V came to 3 bases and at J to 8 bases, leaving 11 bases not matched to a gene. This CDR3 has 16 amino acids. CDR3: CASSFGGTSRAHEQFF. CDR3 bases: TGTGCCAGCAGCTTTGGCGGGACTAGCAGGGCGCATGAGCAGTTCTTC.

This clonotype showed up just a few times. This chain links TRBV20-1 with TRBJ1-1; no clear D gene. Germline CDR1 reads DFQATT; CDR2 reads SNEGSKA (reference sequence). The CDR3 totals 14 residues. Trimming took 1 base from V and 1 from J, leaving 10 bases between them. In DNA, the CDR3 is TGCAGTGCTAGAGTGGCCAGTAGGAACACTGAAGCTTTCTTT. It encodes CSARVASRNTEAFF.

The J gene is TRBJ1-2, the V gene TRBV6-5; D is undetermined. The CDR3 is made up of 14 amino acids. V shed 2 bases and J shed 1 base, with 8 bases lying between them. The germline gives CDR1 MNHEY, CDR2 SVGAGI. For the CDR3, the DNA is TGTGCCAGCAGTTACAGGGTCGATAACTATGGCTACACCTTC. Encoded protein: CASSYRVDNYGYTF.

The chain carries TRBV4-2 and TRBJ2-1, with 14 bases that match TRBD2. Germline assignment: CDR1 LGHNA and CDR2 YNFKEQ. The CDR3 has 17 residues. Trimming at V came to 4 bases and at J to 5 bases, leaving 7 bases not matched to a gene. CDR3 in DNA: TGTGCCAGCAGCCTAAGACTAGCGGGGGGGCACGACAATGAGCAGTTCTTC. Protein: CASSLRLAGGHDNEQFF.

This clonotype has a handful of counts. The genes are TRBV11-2 and TRBJ2-7; maybe TRBD2 (5 bases). V was shortened by 3 bases and J by 9 bases, with 9 bases between the two germline ends. CDR3 length: 11 amino acids. CDR1 and CDR2 (germline): SGHAT, FQNNGV. This CDR3 reads CASSLTLAQYF. The CDR3 DNA reads as TGTGCCAGCAGCTTGACCCTAGCGCAGTACTTC.